The TCR beta chain under discussion was sequenced for a study of T-cell reconstitution after alpha-beta-depleted transplantation in children (TCRdb year 2016). Looking at the study overall: T-cell immune reconstitution after TCRalphabeta/CD19-depleted allogeneic hematopoietic cell transplantation in children was quantitatively tracked in the study by means of TCR repertoire profiling.

The library was generated by PCR. Sequenced on an Illumina HiSeq 2500. TCR library preparation used molecular barcoding, with unique molecular identifiers applied to normalize quantification of the TCRbeta repertoire. TCRdb redid the processing of the public reads, applying fastp at Q25 and MiXCR, and retained in-frame beta chains. Rows are unified per CDR3 protein, each entry keeping the most common DNA and genes. This sample is represented by some 70,000 distinct CDR3 sequences; roughly 4.5% of them were singletons. In total, the top ten clones hold around 18% of the sample. The junction shows trimming of 5 bases on V and 0 bases on J, and the gene matches do not reach 7 bases of it. The CDR3 goes from the cysteine to the phenylalanine over 15 residues. The only DNA kept is the CDR3, 45 bases in frame from the first base. Via the germline V gene, CDR1 is SGHVS and CDR2 FQNEAQ. In the paper's terms, the treatment or condition label means: allogeneic hematopoietic cell transplantation with graft depleted of TCRalphabeta T cells and CD19 B cells. Transplant recipients were children who received TCRalphabeta/CD19-depleted allogeneic hematopoietic cell grafts.

Here is what the overall study found, with its caveats: The frequencies of hyperexpanded clones fell over the following months, and after one year, T-cell counts and TCRbeta diversity were mostly attributed to newly produced T cells. The high TCRbeta diversity at day 60 in some patients was ascribed to recipient T cells and intrathymic progenitors that had survived conditioning. Apparently early alphabetaT-cell count recovery about two months after transplant reportedly relied on only several hundred rapidly expanded clones derived from non-depleted graft cells.

This clonotype was detected ten times or more. The antigen this receptor binds is unknown. Per-base quality was not reported, and no clone a single base away is much larger than it. This receptor was obtained from a boy under two years old who had a stem cell transplant for acute myeloid leukemia, so the T cells may come from the graft donor. The chain was built from TRBV7-8 and TRBJ2-7; the central 7 bases match TRBD1. The sequencing here drew on PBMCs, mostly from graft donor cells, taken 180 days after TCRalphabeta/CD19-depleted stem cell transplant. At the DNA level, the sequence is TGTGCCAGCAGCCTTCCGACAGGGCGCTCCTACGAGCAGTACTTC. Protein translation: CASSLPTGRSYEQYF.